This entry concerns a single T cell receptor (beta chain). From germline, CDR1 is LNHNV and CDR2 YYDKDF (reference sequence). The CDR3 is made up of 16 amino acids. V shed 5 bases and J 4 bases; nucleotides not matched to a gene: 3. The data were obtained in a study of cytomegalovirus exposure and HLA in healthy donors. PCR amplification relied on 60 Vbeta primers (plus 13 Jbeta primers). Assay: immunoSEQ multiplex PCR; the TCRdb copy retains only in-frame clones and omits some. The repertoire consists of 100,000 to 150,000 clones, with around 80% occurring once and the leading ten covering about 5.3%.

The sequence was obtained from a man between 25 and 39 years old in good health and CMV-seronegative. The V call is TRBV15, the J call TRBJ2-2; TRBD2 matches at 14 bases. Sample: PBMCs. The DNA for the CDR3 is TGTGCCACCAGCCGACTAGCGGGAGGGCCCACCGGGGAGCTGTTTTTT. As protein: CATSRLAGGPTGELFF. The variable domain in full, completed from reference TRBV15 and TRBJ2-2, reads DAMVIQNPRYQVTQFGKPVTLSCSQTLNHNVMYWYQQKSSQAPKLLFHYYDKDFNNEADTPDNFQSRRPNTSFCFLDIRSPGLGDTAMYLCATSRLAGGPTGELFFGEGSRLTVL.